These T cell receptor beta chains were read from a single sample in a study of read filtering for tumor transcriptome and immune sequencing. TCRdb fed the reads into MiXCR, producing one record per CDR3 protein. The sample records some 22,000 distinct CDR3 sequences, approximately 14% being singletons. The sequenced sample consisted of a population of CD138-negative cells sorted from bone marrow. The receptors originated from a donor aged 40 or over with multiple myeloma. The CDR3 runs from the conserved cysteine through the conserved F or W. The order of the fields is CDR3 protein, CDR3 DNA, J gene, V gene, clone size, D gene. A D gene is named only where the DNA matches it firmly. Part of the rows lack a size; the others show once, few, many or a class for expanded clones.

CDR3 protein: CSASPQNTEAFF
CDR3 DNA: TGCAGTGCTAGTCCACAGAACACTGAAGCTTTCTTT
J gene: TRBJ1-1
V gene: TRBV20-1
clone size: few
D gene: NA

CDR3 protein: CASSPGTSGQETQYF
CDR3 DNA: TGTGCCAGCAGCCCGGGAACTAGCGGACAAGAGACCCAGTACTTC
J gene: TRBJ2-5
V gene: TRBV14
clone size: many
D gene: TRBD2

CDR3 protein: CSVEGGRGTDTQYF
CDR3 DNA: TGCAGCGTTGAAGGGGGACGGGGCACAGATACGCAGTATTTT
J gene: TRBJ2-3
V gene: TRBV29-1
clone size: NA
D gene: NA

CDR3 protein: CASSLASIYNEQFF
CDR3 DNA: TGTGCCAGCAGTTTAGCTAGCATATACAATGAGCAGTTCTTC
J gene: TRBJ2-1
V gene: TRBV27
clone size: many
D gene: NA

CDR3 protein: CASGRGGRNEQFF
CDR3 DNA: TGTGCCAGCGGTCGGGGGGGGCGGAATGAGCAGTTCTTC
J gene: TRBJ2-1
V gene: TRBV7-9
clone size: NA
D gene: TRBD2

CDR3 protein: CASSGQGMNTEAFF
CDR3 DNA: TGCGCCAGCAGCGGGCAGGGTATGAACACTGAAGCTTTCTTT
J gene: TRBJ1-1
V gene: TRBV5-1
clone size: many
D gene: NA

CDR3 protein: CASSRVAGATGELFF
CDR3 DNA: TGCGCCAGCAGCCGAGTAGCGGGAGCCACCGGGGAGCTGTTTTTT
J gene: TRBJ2-2
V gene: TRBV4-1
clone size: many
D gene: TRBD2

CDR3 protein: CSVAGGSEAFF
CDR3 DNA: TGCAGCGTTGCAGGGGGGAGTGAAGCTTTCTTT
J gene: TRBJ1-1
V gene: TRBV29-1
clone size: many
D gene: TRBD1

CDR3 protein: CATGTGSSYNEQFF
CDR3 DNA: TGTGCCACCGGGACAGGGTCCTCCTACAATGAGCAGTTCTTC
J gene: TRBJ2-1
V gene: TRBV24-1
clone size: many
D gene: TRBD1

CDR3 protein: CASSLQGRNTIYF
CDR3 DNA: TGTGCCAGCAGTTTACAGGGGCGAAACACCATATATTTT
J gene: TRBJ1-3
V gene: TRBV12-3/TRBV12-4
clone size: few
D gene: NA

CDR3 protein: CASGTGLLETQYF
CDR3 DNA: TGTGCTAGTGGGACCGGACTCCTAGAGACCCAGTACTTC
J gene: TRBJ2-5
V gene: TRBV12-5
clone size: few
D gene: NA

CDR3 protein: CASSSQGSGRGTDTQYF
CDR3 DNA: TGTGCTAGCAGTTCCCAGGGTAGCGGGAGAGGCACAGATACGCAGTATTTT
J gene: TRBJ2-3
V gene: TRBV28
clone size: once
D gene: TRBD2

CDR3 protein: CSVTSGIGVFYNEQFF
CDR3 DNA: TGCAGCGTGACTAGCGGGATAGGTGTCTTCTACAACGAGCAGTTCTTC
J gene: TRBJ2-1
V gene: TRBV29-1
clone size: NA
D gene: TRBD2

CDR3 protein: CASSAHRQGGYYEQYF
CDR3 DNA: TGTGCCAGCAGCGCCCACCGACAGGGGGGGTACTACGAGCAGTACTTC
J gene: TRBJ2-7
V gene: TRBV27
clone size: NA
D gene: TRBD1

CDR3 protein: CASSLSLAGPSYNEQFF
CDR3 DNA: TGCGCCAGCAGCTTGAGCCTAGCGGGACCATCCTACAATGAGCAGTTCTTC
J gene: TRBJ2-1
V gene: TRBV5-1
clone size: many
D gene: TRBD2

CDR3 protein: CASSLVWRESLNTGELFF
CDR3 DNA: TGTGCCAGCAGCTTGGTGTGGCGGGAGTCGCTTAACACCGGGGAGCTGTTTTTT
J gene: TRBJ2-2
V gene: TRBV5-6
clone size: many
D gene: TRBD2

CDR3 protein: CASSYSTQVGGNTIYF
CDR3 DNA: TGTGCCAGCAGTTACTCGACTCAGGTTGGCGGAAACACCATATATTTT
J gene: TRBJ1-3
V gene: TRBV6-5
clone size: NA
D gene: NA

CDR3 protein: CASRAGQNQETQYF
CDR3 DNA: TGCGCCAGCAGGGCGGGGCAGAACCAAGAGACCCAGTACTTC
J gene: TRBJ2-5
V gene: TRBV5-1
clone size: many
D gene: NA

CDR3 protein: CSAAGAQYGEQYF
CDR3 DNA: TGCAGCGCCGCGGGGGCACAGTATGGCGAGCAGTACTTC
J gene: TRBJ2-7
V gene: TRBV29-1
clone size: many
D gene: NA

CDR3 protein: CAWSEPAPLKAFF
CDR3 DNA: TGTGCCTGGAGTGAACCAGCTCCATTGAAAGCTTTCTTT
J gene: TRBJ1-1
V gene: TRBV30
clone size: many
D gene: NA

CDR3 protein: CASSFPVTGETYEQYF
CDR3 DNA: TGTGCCAGCAGCTTTCCTGTGACAGGGGAGACCTACGAGCAGTACTTC
J gene: TRBJ2-7
V gene: TRBV7-9
clone size: many
D gene: TRBD1

CDR3 protein: CASSLAGGLIYEQYF
CDR3 DNA: TGCGCCAGCAGCTTGGCGGGGGGACTTATTTACGAGCAGTACTTC
J gene: TRBJ2-7
V gene: TRBV5-1
clone size: many
D gene: TRBD2

CDR3 protein: CATSDSVLWPPDVLTF
CDR3 DNA: TGTGCCACCAGTGATTCAGTCCTCTGGCCCCCCGACGTCCTGACTTTC
J gene: TRBJ2-6
V gene: TRBV24-1
clone size: many
D gene: NA

CDR3 protein: CSVSQGGGSQPQHF
CDR3 DNA: TGCAGCGTTTCACAGGGAGGGGGCAGTCAGCCCCAGCATTTT
J gene: TRBJ1-5
V gene: TRBV29-1
clone size: many
D gene: TRBD1

CDR3 protein: CASSFSGGQNEQYF
CDR3 DNA: TGTGCCAGCAGCTTCTCCGGTGGCCAAAACGAGCAGTACTTC
J gene: TRBJ2-7
V gene: TRBV7-8
clone size: many
D gene: NA

CDR3 protein: CSVSRQLNTEAFF
CDR3 DNA: TGCAGCGTATCGAGACAGCTGAACACTGAAGCTTTCTTT
J gene: TRBJ1-1
V gene: TRBV29-1
clone size: many
D gene: NA

CDR3 protein: CASSKGQGAEVDEQFF
CDR3 DNA: TGTGCCAGCAGCAAGGGACAGGGGGCTGAGGTCGATGAGCAGTTCTTC
J gene: TRBJ2-1
V gene: TRBV3-1
clone size: many
D gene: TRBD1

CDR3 protein: CASSIGGAATYEQYF
CDR3 DNA: TGTGCCAGTAGTATAGGGGGGGCAGCCACCTACGAGCAGTACTTC
J gene: TRBJ2-7
V gene: TRBV19
clone size: NA
D gene: NA

CDR3 protein: CSAREGQETQYF
CDR3 DNA: TGCAGCGCCAGGGAGGGCCAAGAGACCCAGTACTTC
J gene: TRBJ2-5
V gene: TRBV29-1
clone size: many
D gene: TRBD2

CDR3 protein: CASSRGEQYF
CDR3 DNA: TGTGCCAGCAGCCGAGGGGAGCAGTACTTC
J gene: TRBJ2-7
V gene: TRBV6-2/TRBV6-3
clone size: NA
D gene: NA

CDR3 protein: CASSTGLSNTEAFF
CDR3 DNA: TGTGCCAGCAGCACGGGACTCTCGAACACTGAAGCTTTCTTT
J gene: TRBJ1-1
V gene: TRBV9
clone size: few
D gene: NA

CDR3 protein: CASRSGTGGYEQYF
CDR3 DNA: TGCGCCAGCAGATCCGGGACAGGGGGCTACGAGCAGTACTTC
J gene: TRBJ2-7
V gene: TRBV5-1
clone size: many
D gene: TRBD1

CDR3 protein: CASSTNQETQYF
CDR3 DNA: TGTGCCAGCTCAACTAACCAAGAGACCCAGTACTTC
J gene: TRBJ2-5
V gene: TRBV18
clone size: many
D gene: NA

CDR3 protein: CASSLASWGTRDRNEQFF
CDR3 DNA: TGTGCCAGCAGCCTGGCGAGTTGGGGCACACGGGATAGGAATGAGCAGTTCTTC
J gene: TRBJ2-1
V gene: TRBV11-2
clone size: few
D gene: NA

CDR3 protein: CASSPLQGQVGVAEAFF
CDR3 DNA: TGCGCCAGCAGCCCGCTACAGGGCCAGGTTGGGGTCGCTGAAGCTTTCTTT
J gene: TRBJ1-1
V gene: TRBV5-1
clone size: many
D gene: NA

CDR3 protein: CASRDGYTGELFF
CDR3 DNA: TGTGCCAGCAGGGACGGCTACACCGGGGAGCTGTTTTTT
J gene: TRBJ2-2
V gene: TRBV6-1
clone size: many
D gene: NA

CDR3 protein: CASSPLLTDTQYF
CDR3 DNA: TGTGCCAGCAGCCCATTATTGACAGATACGCAGTATTTT
J gene: TRBJ2-3
V gene: TRBV14
clone size: many
D gene: NA

CDR3 protein: CASSDRDSTDTQYF
CDR3 DNA: TGTGCCAGCAGTGACCGGGACAGCACAGATACGCAGTATTTT
J gene: TRBJ2-3
V gene: TRBV6-4
clone size: many
D gene: NA

CDR3 protein: CSAITGFGANVLTF
CDR3 DNA: TGCAGTGCCATAACAGGATTTGGGGCCAACGTCCTGACTTTC
J gene: TRBJ2-6
V gene: TRBV20-1
clone size: many
D gene: NA

CDR3 protein: CAISDTGELFF
CDR3 DNA: TGTGCCATCAGTGACACCGGGGAGCTGTTTTTT
J gene: TRBJ2-2
V gene: TRBV10-3
clone size: many
D gene: NA

CDR3 protein: CASRDSSYEQYF
CDR3 DNA: TGTGCCAGCAGGGACAGCTCCTACGAGCAGTACTTC
J gene: TRBJ2-7
V gene: TRBV2
clone size: NA
D gene: NA

CDR3 protein: CAFHAGGNTEAFF
CDR3 DNA: TGTGCCTTCCACGCCGGGGGGAACACTGAAGCTTTCTTT
J gene: TRBJ1-1
V gene: TRBV7-9
clone size: many
D gene: NA

CDR3 protein: CSARDPSASGLYGYTF
CDR3 DNA: TGCAGTGCTAGAGATCCCTCCGCGTCAGGGCTCTATGGCTACACCTTC
J gene: TRBJ1-2
V gene: TRBV20-1
clone size: NA
D gene: NA

CDR3 protein: CASSVLTDTQYF
CDR3 DNA: TGTGCCAGCAGCGTGCTAACAGATACGCAGTATTTT
J gene: TRBJ2-3
V gene: TRBV3-1
clone size: many
D gene: NA

CDR3 protein: CASSLPGYEQYF
CDR3 DNA: TGTGCCAGCAGCCTCCCTGGCTACGAGCAGTACTTC
J gene: TRBJ2-7
V gene: TRBV7-2
clone size: many
D gene: NA

CDR3 protein: CASSLTGETGELFF
CDR3 DNA: TGCGCCAGCAGCTTGACAGGGGAAACCGGGGAGCTGTTTTTT
J gene: TRBJ2-2
V gene: TRBV5-1
clone size: many
D gene: TRBD1

CDR3 protein: CACGLGGYSNQPQHF
CDR3 DNA: TGTGCCTGCGGCTTAGGGGGGTATAGCAATCAGCCCCAGCATTTT
J gene: TRBJ1-5
V gene: TRBV7-2
clone size: NA
D gene: NA

CDR3 protein: CASSSSGQPQHF
CDR3 DNA: NA
J gene: TRBJ1-5
V gene: TRBV7-2
clone size: many
D gene: NA

CDR3 protein: CATSSVLRGTGELFF
CDR3 DNA: TGCGCCACCTCCTCAGTGTTACGTGGCACCGGGGAGCTGTTTTTT
J gene: TRBJ2-2
V gene: TRBV5-1
clone size: few
D gene: NA

CDR3 protein: CSARKTGREQYF
CDR3 DNA: TGCAGTGCTAGAAAGACAGGTCGCGAGCAGTACTTC
J gene: TRBJ2-7
V gene: TRBV20-1
clone size: many
D gene: NA

CDR3 protein: CASGTSGTSSYEQYF
CDR3 DNA: TGTGCCAGTGGGACTAGCGGGACGAGCTCCTACGAGCAGTACTTC
J gene: TRBJ2-7
V gene: TRBV19
clone size: many
D gene: TRBD2

CDR3 protein: CSARVGTGERNQPQHF
CDR3 DNA: TGCAGTGCTAGAGTTGGGACAGGGGAAAGAAATCAGCCCCAGCATTTT
J gene: TRBJ1-5
V gene: TRBV20-1
clone size: many
D gene: TRBD1